These T cell receptor beta chains were read from a single sample in a study of technical replicates of blood from a handful of donors. Libraries were prepared by immunoSEQ multiplex PCR; TCRdb keeps only in-frame clonotypes and omits some of them. The sample includes around 80,000 clones, roughly 98% of them seen just once. Sequences were obtained from T cells isolated from PBMCs. The receptors stem from a human donor in good health. Both conserved end residues are part of each CDR3. A D gene is named only where the DNA matches it firmly. The size of a clone is reported for some rows only, either as once, few or many, or as a class for expanded clones.

v_gene: TRBV11-2; abundance: -; d_gene: -; j_gene: TRBJ2-2; CDR3nt: TGTGCCAGCAGCTTAGTCCCGGGGGGCGCGAACACCGGGGAGCTGTTTTTT; CDR3aa: CASSLVPGGANTGELFF
v_gene: TRBV7-6; abundance: -; d_gene: -; j_gene: TRBJ1-1; CDR3nt: TGTGCCAGCAGCTTAGTAAGAGAGAACACTGAAGCTTTCTTT; CDR3aa: CASSLVRENTEAFF
v_gene: TRBV5-1; abundance: -; d_gene: TRBD1; j_gene: TRBJ1-1; CDR3nt: TGCGCCAGCAGCACGACAGGGTCGGCTGAAGCTTTCTTT; CDR3aa: CASSTTGSAEAFF
v_gene: TRBV10-3; abundance: -; d_gene: TRBD1; j_gene: TRBJ2-4; CDR3nt: TGTGCCATCAGTGAGACAGGGGGAAACATTCAGTACTTC; CDR3aa: CAISETGGNIQYF
v_gene: TRBV4-1; abundance: -; d_gene: TRBD1; j_gene: TRBJ1-2; CDR3nt: TGCGCCAGCAGCCAAGATCAGGGACAGGGACTAACCTATGGCTACACCTTC; CDR3aa: CASSQDQGQGLTYGYTF
v_gene: TRBV6-4; abundance: -; d_gene: -; j_gene: TRBJ2-1; CDR3nt: TGTGCCAGCAGTGACTTAGCCACGGATATTAAGTTCTCCTACAATGAGCAGTTCTTC; CDR3aa: CASSDLATDIKFSYNEQFF
v_gene: TRBV5-6; abundance: -; d_gene: TRBD1; j_gene: TRBJ1-2; CDR3nt: TGTGCCAGCAGCTTGAGGCAGGGGGACTATGGCTACACCTTC; CDR3aa: CASSLRQGDYGYTF
v_gene: TRBV28; abundance: -; d_gene: -; j_gene: TRBJ2-7; CDR3nt: TGTGCCAACAGTTTAGGGGGGGTCTACGAGCAGTACTTC; CDR3aa: CANSLGGVYEQYF
v_gene: TRBV30; abundance: few; d_gene: -; j_gene: TRBJ2-7; CDR3nt: TGTGCCTGGAGTGTACTGTCGGGGTTGTTGTCCTACGAGCAGTACTTC; CDR3aa: CAWSVLSGLLSYEQYF
v_gene: TRBV2; abundance: -; d_gene: -; j_gene: TRBJ2-7; CDR3nt: TGTGCCAGCAGTGAATACGGGAAGGGATCCTACGAGCAGTACTTC; CDR3aa: CASSEYGKGSYEQYF
v_gene: TRBV6-6; abundance: few; d_gene: -; j_gene: TRBJ1-4; CDR3nt: TGTGCCAGTACCTTTACAGGGATGAATGAAAAACTGTTTTTT; CDR3aa: CASTFTGMNEKLFF
v_gene: TRBV6-4; abundance: -; d_gene: -; j_gene: TRBJ1-1; CDR3nt: TGTGCCAGCAGCACCGAAGGGGGAATCACTGAAGCTTTCTTT; CDR3aa: CASSTEGGITEAFF
v_gene: TRBV19; abundance: -; d_gene: -; j_gene: TRBJ2-2; CDR3nt: TGTGCCAGTAGTATTCAGGGGAACACCGGGGAGCTGTTTTTT; CDR3aa: CASSIQGNTGELFF
v_gene: TRBV6-5; abundance: few; d_gene: -; j_gene: TRBJ1-3; CDR3nt: TGTGCCAGCAGTTACTCTTCCAGCTCTGGAAACACCATATATTTT; CDR3aa: CASSYSSSSGNTIYF
v_gene: TRBV5-4; abundance: -; d_gene: TRBD1; j_gene: TRBJ2-5; CDR3nt: TGTGCCAGCAGCCCCGGGACAGGGGGTCGGGAGACCCAGTACTTC; CDR3aa: CASSPGTGGRETQYF
v_gene: TRBV5-1; abundance: -; d_gene: -; j_gene: TRBJ1-2; CDR3nt: TGCGCCAGCAGCTTGGACAGGGTGACCTATGGCTACACCTTC; CDR3aa: CASSLDRVTYGYTF
v_gene: TRBV6-6; abundance: once; d_gene: -; j_gene: TRBJ2-7; CDR3nt: TGTGCCAGCAGTAAACAGGTGAACCCCTACGAGCAGTACTTC; CDR3aa: CASSKQVNPYEQYF
v_gene: TRBV5-1; abundance: -; d_gene: TRBD2; j_gene: TRBJ2-1; CDR3nt: TGCGCCAGCAAGCGGCTGCCGCTAGCGGGGGACAATGAGCAGTTCTTC; CDR3aa: CASKRLPLAGDNEQFF
v_gene: TRBV28; abundance: -; d_gene: TRBD1; j_gene: TRBJ2-7; CDR3nt: TGTGCCAGCAGCTTCCGGGACAGGTCGGGCGAGCAGTACTTC; CDR3aa: CASSFRDRSGEQYF
v_gene: TRBV7-2; abundance: once; d_gene: -; j_gene: TRBJ2-7; CDR3nt: TGTGCCAGCAGCATTCACAAAAACGAGCAGTACTTC; CDR3aa: CASSIHKNEQYF
v_gene: TRBV7-2; abundance: -; d_gene: TRBD1; j_gene: TRBJ1-5; CDR3nt: TGTGCCAGCAGCTTCCGGGACAGGGTGAACGGGTTGGATTTT; CDR3aa: CASSFRDRVNGLDF
v_gene: TRBV29-1; abundance: -; d_gene: -; j_gene: TRBJ1-4; CDR3nt: TGCAGCGTTTGGTTGGGACTAGAACTGTTTTTT; CDR3aa: CSVWLGLELFF
v_gene: TRBV11-3; abundance: -; d_gene: TRBD2; j_gene: TRBJ2-7; CDR3nt: TGTGCCAGCAGCCCTCGACTAGCGGGTACCTACGAGCAGTACTTC; CDR3aa: CASSPRLAGTYEQYF
v_gene: TRBV19; abundance: -; d_gene: TRBD2; j_gene: TRBJ2-7; CDR3nt: TGTGCCAGTAGTATCAGCGGGAGACGGTCCTACGAGCAGTACTTC; CDR3aa: CASSISGRRSYEQYF
v_gene: TRBV11-2; abundance: once; d_gene: TRBD1; j_gene: TRBJ1-2; CDR3nt: TGTGCCAGCCGAAAGGGCGGAGGAGGCAGGGGGACGACCCGGGGCTACACCTTC; CDR3aa: CASRKGGGGRGTTRGYTF
v_gene: TRBV5-6; abundance: -; d_gene: -; j_gene: TRBJ2-7; CDR3nt: TGTGCCAGCAGCCACCAGGGGAACTACGAGCAGTACTTC; CDR3aa: CASSHQGNYEQYF
v_gene: TRBV5-1; abundance: -; d_gene: -; j_gene: TRBJ2-5; CDR3nt: TGCGCCAGCAGCTTGGGCGGTAGGGAGACCCAGTACTTC; CDR3aa: CASSLGGRETQYF
v_gene: TRBV2; abundance: -; d_gene: -; j_gene: TRBJ1-6; CDR3nt: TGTGCCAGCAGGCTCCTTAGTAGCTCACCCCTCCACTTT; CDR3aa: CASRLLSSSPLHF
v_gene: TRBV21-1; abundance: -; d_gene: -; j_gene: TRBJ1-1; CDR3nt: TGTGCCAGCAGCAAAGGGGACAGGGCTAAACTTGAAGCTTTCTTT; CDR3aa: CASSKGDRAKLEAFF
v_gene: TRBV10-1; abundance: -; d_gene: TRBD2; j_gene: TRBJ2-4; CDR3nt: TGCGCCAGGAGAAATAGCGGGGTCTGGGGCAAAAACATTCAGTACTTC; CDR3aa: CARRNSGVWGKNIQYF
v_gene: TRBV19; abundance: -; d_gene: -; j_gene: TRBJ2-1; CDR3nt: TGTGCCAGTAGGAATAGTGACTCCTACAATGAGCAGTTCTTC; CDR3aa: CASRNSDSYNEQFF
v_gene: TRBV7-9; abundance: -; d_gene: TRBD1; j_gene: TRBJ1-2; CDR3nt: TGTGCCAGCAGCTATCAGAAGGGACAGGGGGTATACTATGGCTACACCTTC; CDR3aa: CASSYQKGQGVYYGYTF
v_gene: TRBV6-6; abundance: -; d_gene: -; j_gene: TRBJ1-1; CDR3nt: TGTGCCAGCAGTTACTCGAAAGGGGTGGGGAACACTGAAGCTTTCTTT; CDR3aa: CASSYSKGVGNTEAFF
v_gene: TRBV27; abundance: -; d_gene: TRBD2; j_gene: TRBJ2-1; CDR3nt: TGTGCCAGCAGTGCTACTAGCGGGGGGCAATACAATGAGCAGTTCTTC; CDR3aa: CASSATSGGQYNEQFF